These 28 T cell receptor beta chains originate from one sample sequenced in a study of a mutant IDH1 vaccine in newly diagnosed glioma. Measured with immunoSEQ multiplex PCR; TCRdb has only the in-frame clones, and not every one. The data contain approximately 66,000 clones, approximately 80% of them singletons. Time point of the sample: week 35, safety follow-up. Each dose of the vaccine consisted of 300 ug of mutant IDH1 20-mer peptide, with topical imiquimod. Their specific antigens are unknown. The sample was PBMCs, taken from a glioma patient whose treatment included an IDH1 peptide vaccine. Every receptor here comes from a man aged 25-45 years with glioma.

This clone was seen only once. The V gene is TRBV19, the J gene TRBJ2-7, with 9 positions matching TRBD1. The CDR3 totals 16 residues. The V gene's germline CDR1 is LNHDA and CDR2 SQIVND (reference sequence). Losses at the gene ends were 5 bases for V and 2 bases for J; bases not matched to a gene: 10. Here the CDR3 DNA reads TGTGCCAGTAGTCCGATACCGACAGGGGGGGCCTACGAGCAGTACTTC. It specifies CASSPIPTGGAYEQYF.

J is TRBJ1-3 and V is TRBV11-2; D unresolved. Deletions cut 4 bases from V and 0 bases from J, with 7 bases between. From germline, CDR1 is SGHAT and CDR2 FQNNGV. The CDR3 has 14 residues. The CDR3: CASSSEISGNTIYF. The CDR3 DNA reads as TGTGCCAGCAGCTCAGAGATCTCTGGAAACACCATATATTTT.

The chain uses TRBV14 and TRBJ2-7, with D unresolved. Trimming took 0 bases from V and 4 from J, leaving 7 bases between them. The germline V gene encodes CDR1 SGHDN and CDR2 FVKESK. The CDR3 extends over 13 amino acids. This chain's CDR3 is CASSQDKVYEQYF. CDR3 DNA: TGTGCCAGCAGCCAAGATAAGGTATACGAGCAGTACTTC.

The rearrangement links TRBV19 to TRBJ1-5; no reliable D call. With 8 bases removed from V and 5 bases from J, the gap between germline ends came to 13 bases. The germline gives CDR1 LNHDA, CDR2 SQIVND (reference sequence). The CDR3 sequence is 13 residues long. In nucleotides, the CDR3 is TGTGCCAGTGGCCCGAGGGTGGATCAGCCCCAGCATTTT. Its translation is CASGPRVDQPQHF.

This clone was seen just once. The V gene is TRBV18, the J gene TRBJ1-1; 9 bases agree with TRBD1. Germline CDR1 reads KGHSH; CDR2 reads LQKENI. This CDR3 spans 17 amino acids. Trimming cost V 4 bases and J 4 bases; bases outside gene matches: 13. This chain's CDR3 is CASSRGQGVVAGTEAFF. CDR3 bases: TGTGCCAGCTCACGGGGACAGGGAGTCGTCGCGGGCACTGAAGCTTTCTTT. Full variable domain (rest looked up from reference TRBV18 and TRBJ1-1): NAGVMQNPRHLVRRRGQEARLRCSPMKGHSHVYWYRQLPEEGLKFMVYLQKENIIDESGMPKERFSAEFPKEGPSILRIQQVVRGDSAAYFCASSRGQGVVAGTEAFFGQGTRLTVV.

The rearrangement joins TRBV19 to TRBJ2-7; the match to TRBD1 covers 9 bases. CDR3 length equals 15 residues. V lost 6 bases and J lost 0; bases outside the gene matches: 6. The germline CDR1 and CDR2 sequences are LNHDA and SQIVND (reference sequence). The CDR3 sequence: CASSNPGQGSYEQYF. The CDR3 coding sequence is TGTGCCAGTAGCAACCCGGGACAGGGCTCCTACGAGCAGTACTTC. Filled out from reference TRBV19 and TRBJ2-7, the complete variable domain reads DGGITQSPKYLFRKEGQNVTLSCEQNLNHDAMYWYRQDPGQGLRLIYYSQIVNDFQKGDIAEGYSVSREKKESFPLTVTSAQKNPTAFYLCASSNPGQGSYEQYFGPGTRLTVT.

The V and J genes are TRBV5-1 and TRBJ2-7, with 7 bases lining up with TRBD1. Trimming at V came to 3 bases and at J to 6 bases, leaving 3 bases not matched to a gene. The germline V gene encodes CDR1 SGHRS and CDR2 YFSETQ. The CDR3 sequence is 12 residues long. The CDR3, as DNA: TGCGCCAGCAGCTCGGGGACAGTCGAGCAGTACTTC. It yields the protein CASSSGTVEQYF.

The V gene is TRBV11-2, the J gene TRBJ2-1; D perhaps matches TRBD1 (5 bases). CDR1 and CDR2 (germline): SGHAT, FQNNGV. The germline V and J ends were trimmed by 1 base and 4 bases, with 14 bases remaining between them. The CDR3 contains 16 residues. The CDR3: CASSLGQNRRYNEQFF. For the CDR3, the DNA is TGTGCCAGCAGCTTAGGACAGAACCGAAGATACAATGAGCAGTTCTTC.

The chain couples TRBV5-6 to TRBJ2-7; D is uncertain. This CDR3 region has 14 residues. With 2 bases removed from V and 0 bases from J, the gap between germline ends came to 9 bases. Germline V gives CDR1 SGHDT, CDR2 YYEEEE. The CDR3 loop is CASSLGGDSYEQYF. The DNA of the CDR3 is TGTGCCAGCAGCTTAGGTGGGGACTCCTACGAGCAGTACTTC.

V and J are TRBV19 and TRBJ1-2; D is uncertain. Trimming pared 3 bases from V and 0 bases from J, leaving 26 bases between. CDR3 size: 20 residues. The germline gives CDR1 LNHDA, CDR2 SQIVND (reference sequence). The CDR3 DNA follows: TGTGCCAGTAGTATTTTCGTTTTTTTGGCAACCATACCAGCTAACTATGGCTACACCTTC. Residues: CASSIFVFLATIPANYGYTF.

In this sample, this clone turned up a few times. The chain recombines TRBV4-1 with TRBJ2-5; TRBD1 might be the D (5 bases). The CDR3 has 15 residues. V was trimmed by 1 base and J by 4 bases, leaving 13 bases between them. Germline V gene lookup returns CDR1 MGHRA and CDR2 YSYEKL. In DNA form, the CDR3 reads TGCGCCAGCAGCCAAGGTCCAGGGCAGGTAGAGACCCAGTACTTC. This encodes CASSQGPGQVETQYF.

This CDR3 reads CASSEATGGYNEQFF. In DNA form, the CDR3 reads TGTGCCAGCAGTGAAGCGACAGGGGGCTACAATGAGCAGTTCTTC. The chain couples TRBV6-1 to TRBJ2-1; 9 positions agree with TRBD1. The CDR3 extends over 15 amino acids. The junction had 0 bases not matched to a gene; V was cut back by 0 bases and J by 3 bases. Germline CDR1 is MNHNS and CDR2 is SASEGT.

The V gene is TRBV2, the J gene TRBJ1-1; D remains unclear. CDR3 length: 14 amino acids. CDR1 is SNHLY and CDR2 is FYNNEI in the germline V gene. V gave up 4 bases and J gave up 0 bases, with 9 bases separating them. The CDR3 reads CASSAGVLNTEAFF. CDR3 bases: TGTGCCAGCAGTGCGGGCGTTTTGAACACTGAAGCTTTCTTT.

The chain is built from TRBV7-2 and TRBJ1-6; 7 nucleotides match TRBD1. The CDR3 sequence is 15 residues long. CDR1 is SGHTA and CDR2 is FQGNSA in the germline V gene. V lost 5 bases and J lost 7; bases outside the gene matches: 8. In DNA, the CDR3 is TGTGCCAGCAGCGGACGGACAGGACAGAATTCACCCCTCCACTTT. Its protein is CASSGRTGQNSPLHF.

The chain joins TRBV6-1 to TRBJ1-6; 9 bases map to TRBD1. The CDR3 contains 15 residues. V was clipped by 1 base and J by 9 bases; unmatched bases: 4. CDR1 and CDR2 from the germline V gene are MNHNS and SASEGT. The chain's CDR3 is CASSEGETGGSPLHF. Written as DNA, the CDR3 is TGTGCCAGCAGTGAAGGAGAGACAGGGGGTTCACCCCTCCACTTT.

DNA of the CDR3: TGCGCCAGCAGGGCCGGACAGATCAATGAAGCTTTCTTT. This sequence encodes CASRAGQINEAFF. J is TRBJ1-1 and V is TRBV5-1; weak D call: TRBD1 (6 bases). The CDR3 length is 13 residues. Germline lookup yields CDR1 SGHRS and CDR2 YFSETQ. V lost 5 bases and J lost 7, with 15 bases in between.

The chain employs TRBV7-9 and TRBJ1-4; D uncertain. Trimming removed 5 bases at V and 4 bases at J, with 14 bases between. This CDR3 is 15 amino acids long. CDR1 SEHNR and CDR2 FQNEAQ come from the germline V gene (reference sequence). The CDR3 DNA sequence: TGTGCCAGCAGCCAGACTCAGGCGAGTAATGAAAAACTGTTTTTT. It yields the protein CASSQTQASNEKLFF.

The chain uses TRBV5-6 and TRBJ1-1, with a tentative D call TRBD1 (6 bases). CDR3 size: 13 residues. Germline values: CDR1 SGHDT, CDR2 YYEEEE. Trimming removed 0 bases from V and 9 bases from J, with 12 bases in between. This CDR3 is CASSLDAQGKAFF. CDR3 coding DNA: TGTGCCAGCAGCTTGGATGCACAGGGTAAAGCTTTCTTT.

A few counts support this clone. The chain employs TRBV6-5 and TRBJ1-5; TRBD1 matches at 7 bases. J was trimmed by 4 bases and V by 8 bases; bases with no gene match: 5. The germline V gene encodes CDR1 MNHEY and CDR2 SVGAGI. The CDR3 has 13 residues. This chain's CDR3 is CASRDSKNQPQHF. The CDR3 DNA reads as TGTGCCAGCCGGGACAGTAAAAATCAGCCCCAGCATTTT.

In this sample, this clone turned up a few times. The V call is TRBV6-1, the J call TRBJ1-5; tentative D call: TRBD1 (6 bases). Per the germline V gene, CDR1 is MNHNS and CDR2 is SASEGT. This CDR3 spans 14 amino acids. V was pared by 6 bases and J by 4 bases, with 13 bases between. The CDR3 spells CASRDYTGNQPQHF. In DNA form, the CDR3 reads TGTGCCAGCAGGGACTATACAGGGAATCAGCCCCAGCATTTT.

The rearrangement uses TRBV9 and TRBJ2-1; no reliable D call. CDR1 and CDR2 from the germline V gene are SGDLS and YYNGEE. V was shortened by 4 bases and J by 7 bases, with 15 bases between the two germline ends. The CDR3 is 14 amino acids. The CDR3, as DNA: TGTGCCAGCAGCCGCGCGTGGGTAGCAAATGAGCAGTTCTTC. It codes for CASSRAWVANEQFF.

The chain uses TRBV14 and TRBJ2-1; 11 positions match TRBD2. J was trimmed by 7 bases and V by 2 bases; bases with no gene match: 7. Germline V gene sequence: CDR1 SGHDN, CDR2 FVKESK. The CDR3 has 16 residues. In DNA, the CDR3 is TGTGCCAGCAGCCAACTGACTAGCGGGGTGCGGAATGAGCAGTTCTTC. Protein product: CASSQLTSGVRNEQFF.

The chain joins TRBV6-5 to TRBJ1-2; D might be TRBD1 (5 bases). CDR1 and CDR2 from the germline V gene are MNHEY and SVGAGI. Trimming cost V 4 bases and J 4 bases, with 10 bases left between them. CDR3 length equals 13 residues. CDR3 sequence reads: CASSLGPIYGYTF. CDR3 sequence (DNA): TGTGCCAGCAGTTTGGGACCGATCTATGGCTACACCTTC.

The chain combines TRBV19 with TRBJ2-6; 10 bases line up with TRBD1. The CDR3 is made up of 20 amino acids. Germline V gene lookup returns CDR1 LNHDA and CDR2 SQIVND (reference sequence). V shed 5 bases and J 0 bases; nucleotides not matched to a gene: 13. CDR3 protein: CASSAYVFRDRGSGANVLTF. The CDR3, as DNA: TGTGCCAGTAGTGCGTACGTATTCCGGGACAGGGGCTCTGGGGCCAACGTCCTGACTTTC.

This chain joins TRBV4-1 and TRBJ1-1, with D perhaps TRBD1 (5 bases). The length of the CDR3 is 14 residues. The V end lost 1 base, the J end lost 5 bases, and 11 bases lay between the germline ends. Looked up from germline, CDR1 is MGHRA and CDR2 is YSYEKL. CDR3 residues: CASSQVPSGTEAFF. The CDR3 DNA sequence: TGCGCCAGCAGCCAAGTGCCGTCAGGGACTGAAGCTTTCTTT.

V is TRBV7-9 and J is TRBJ1-1, with a weak D call TRBD1 (5 bases). With 6 bases removed from V and 4 bases from J, the gap between germline ends came to 12 bases. CDR3 length: 13 residues. CDR1 SEHNR and CDR2 FQNEAQ come from the germline V gene (reference sequence). CDR3: CASSFQGSTEAFF. The CDR3 DNA reads TGTGCCAGCAGTTTTCAGGGTTCCACTGAAGCTTTCTTT.

The chain recombines TRBV27 with TRBJ2-1; D ambiguous. This CDR3 is 14 amino acids long. Germline CDR1 reads MNHEY; CDR2 reads SMNVEV (reference sequence). V shed 5 bases and J shed 7 bases, with 15 bases lying between them. CDR3 residues: CASSNSMSTNEQFF. The CDR3 DNA is TGTGCCAGCAGTAACTCAATGTCCACAAATGAGCAGTTCTTC.

The chain links TRBV11-3 to TRBJ2-2; 8 bases are shared with TRBD2. The CDR3 runs 15 residues. CDR1 is SGHNT, CDR2 YENEEA, per germline. J gave up 3 bases and V 2 bases, and 2 bases lay outside the gene matches. The CDR3 loop is CASSLLRGDTGELFF. CDR3 sequence (DNA): TGTGCCAGCAGCTTATTGCGGGGGGACACCGGGGAGCTGTTTTTT.